This TCR beta chain originates from a study of blood T cells in healthy people across ages. Together with a sample-barcoded 5' primer, a J-beta primer mix was included in a second PCR lasting roughly 6 to 12 cycles. Every cDNA was tagged by a template-switch adaptor with 12 random nucleotides. TCRdb reprocessed the 5' RACE reads with MiXCR, giving one entry per CDR3 protein. Of over a million distinct CDR3 sequences detected, 35% to 45% appear once; the ten largest clones hold about 4%. This clonotype was seen only a few times. The junction shows a germline mismatch at one end, possibly a read error. Each donor supplied ten milliliters of peripheral blood. Per sample, no less than 5.5 micrograms of total RNA were extracted. The source material was blood. This clonotype was sampled from a woman younger than 35 in good health.

The CDR3 sequence: CSSRGNNEQFF. The CDR3 DNA follows: TGTTCCAGCAGGGGGAACAATGAGCAGTTCTTC. The chain is built from TRBV2 and TRBJ2-1; 7 bases agree with TRBD1. CDR1 SNHLY and CDR2 FYNNEI come from the germline V gene. CDR3 size: 11 residues. Drawing the rest from reference TRBV2 and TRBJ2-1, the complete variable domain is EPEVTQTPSHQVTQMGQEVILRCVPISNHLYFYWYRQILGQKVEFLVSFYNNEISEKSEIFDDQFSVERPDGSNFTLKIRSTKLEDSAMYFCSSRGNNEQFFGPGTRLTVL.